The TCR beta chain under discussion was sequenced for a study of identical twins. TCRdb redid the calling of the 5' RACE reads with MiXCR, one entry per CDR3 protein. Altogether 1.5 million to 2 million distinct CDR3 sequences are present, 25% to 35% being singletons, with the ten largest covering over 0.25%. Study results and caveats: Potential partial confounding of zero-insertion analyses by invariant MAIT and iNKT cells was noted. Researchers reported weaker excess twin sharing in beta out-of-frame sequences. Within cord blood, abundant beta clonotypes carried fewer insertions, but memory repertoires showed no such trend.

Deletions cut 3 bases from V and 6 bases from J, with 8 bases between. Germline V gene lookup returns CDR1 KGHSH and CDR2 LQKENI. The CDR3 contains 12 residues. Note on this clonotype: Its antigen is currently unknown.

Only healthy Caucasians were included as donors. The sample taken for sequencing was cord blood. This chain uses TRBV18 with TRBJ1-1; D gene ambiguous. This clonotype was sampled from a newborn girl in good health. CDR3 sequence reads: CASSPLEAEAFF. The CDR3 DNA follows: TGTGCCAGCTCACCTTTAGAGGCTGAAGCTTTCTTT.